One sample yielded the 28 T cell receptor beta chains listed below, sequenced in a study of blood T cell repertoires in COVID-19. Sequencing used immunoSEQ multiplex PCR; TCRdb keeps in-frame clones, though not all of them. Of roughly 250,000 clones listed, approximately 83% are singletons. The source material was PBMCs or T cells enriched from blood (not recorded which). Every receptor here comes from a woman aged 40 to 50 with acute COVID-19.

The chain combines TRBV24-1 with TRBJ2-2; D is ambiguous. The ends were cut back, 8 bases at V and 0 bases at J, with 9 bases in the middle. This CDR3 has 14 residues. CDR1 KGHDR and CDR2 SFDVKD come from the germline V gene. The CDR3 loop is CATKNNANTGELFF. The CDR3 nucleotides read TGTGCCACCAAGAACAACGCGAACACCGGGGAGCTGTTTTTT.

The rearrangement links TRBV5-6 to TRBJ2-7; D not certain. Germline CDR1 SGHDT, CDR2 YYEEEE. This CDR3 region has 14 residues. The V end lost 6 bases, the J end lost 4 bases, and 17 bases lay between the germline ends. The DNA for the CDR3 is TGTGCCAGCACCTCCAATCCCAACGGGTACGAGCAGTACTTC. Translated, it gives CASTSNPNGYEQYF.

This clone was detected only once. This chain links TRBV7-9 with TRBJ2-7; the match to TRBD1 covers 10 bases. The CDR3 loop spans 13 amino acids. CDR1 is SEHNR, CDR2 FQNEAQ, per germline (reference sequence). The J segment lost 4 bases and the V segment lost 5 bases, leaving 2 bases of the junction unmatched. The CDR3 region is CASSPGQGYEQYF. The CDR3 DNA sequence: TGTGCCAGCAGCCCGGGACAGGGGTACGAGCAGTACTTC. Using reference TRBV7-9 and TRBJ2-7 for the parts outside the CDR3, the full variable domain is DTGVSQNPRHKITKRGQNVTFRCDPISEHNRLYWYRQTLGQGPEFLTYFQNEAQLEKSRLLSDRFSAERPKGSFSTLEIQRTEQGDSAMYLCASSPGQGYEQYFGPGTRLTVT.

The CDR3 spells CASSRDRAAETQYF. The CDR3, as DNA: TGTGCCAGCAGCCGGGACAGGGCTGCGGAGACCCAGTACTTC. The gene calls are TRBV7-2 and TRBJ2-5; 9 nucleotides align to TRBD1. The CDR3 sequence is 14 residues long. In germline, CDR1 is SGHTA, CDR2 FQGNSA. V was clipped by 5 bases and J by 5 bases; unmatched bases: 6.

The chain couples TRBV6-6 to TRBJ2-1; D uncertain. The germline V gene encodes CDR1 MNHNY and CDR2 SVGAGI (reference sequence). V was clipped by 5 bases and J by 5 bases, with 7 bases between them. This CDR3 is built from 12 residues. CDR3 protein: CASSTVHNEQFF. The CDR3 nucleotides read TGTGCCAGCAGTACAGTACACAATGAGCAGTTCTTC.

V gene TRBV11-2 combines with J gene TRBJ1-1; D call uncertain. CDR1 is SGHAT, CDR2 FQNNGV, per germline. V shed 6 bases and J shed 11 bases, with 19 bases lying between them. The CDR3 contains 13 residues. Here the CDR3 DNA reads TGTGCCAGCAGTCGATCCAGCGCCCCAAGGGCTTTCTTT. Protein product: CASSRSSAPRAFF.

V is TRBV11-3 and J is TRBJ2-7, with D unclear. From germline, CDR1 is SGHNT and CDR2 YENEEA. V shed 5 bases and J shed 3 bases, with 11 bases lying between them. CDR3 size: 13 residues. In nucleotides, the CDR3 is TGTGCCAGCAGCATTAGGCGACTCTACGAGCAGTACTTC. Amino acids: CASSIRRLYEQYF. Based on the CDR3 plus reference TRBV11-3 and TRBJ2-7, the full variable domain is EAGVVQSPRYKIIEKKQPVAFWCNPISGHNTLYWYLQNLGQGPELLIRYENEEAVDDSQLPKDRFSAERLKGVDSTLKIQPAELGDSAVYLCASSIRRLYEQYFGPGTRLTVT.

The chain recombines TRBV5-4 with TRBJ1-1; 9 bases agree with TRBD1. The CDR3 is 15 amino acids. Germline CDR1 SGHNT, CDR2 YYREEE (reference sequence). After removal of 4 bases from V and 1 base from J, the junction contained 5 bases not matched to a gene. The chain's CDR3 is CASSPRDRANTEAFF. The CDR3 nucleotides read TGTGCCAGCAGCCCGCGGGACAGGGCGAACACTGAAGCTTTCTTT.

The chain links TRBV4-2 to TRBJ2-1, with 9 bases fitting TRBD1. CDR3 size: 16 residues. The junction had 2 bases not matched to a gene; V was cut back by 0 bases and J by 2 bases. The germline gives CDR1 LGHNA, CDR2 YNFKEQ. The CDR3 loop reads CASSQEDRGPYNEQFF. The CDR3 DNA reads TGTGCCAGCAGCCAAGAGGACAGGGGCCCCTACAATGAGCAGTTCTTC.

This clone was recorded a few times. The chain carries TRBV30 and TRBJ2-1; no reliable D call. CDR3 length equals 16 residues. Germline CDR1 is GTSNPN and CDR2 is SVGIG (reference sequence). Trimming stripped 1 base from V and 2 bases from J, with 15 bases between. CDR3 in amino acids: CAWSETPLPAYNEQFF. Here the CDR3 DNA reads TGTGCCTGGAGTGAAACCCCCCTTCCAGCCTACAATGAGCAGTTCTTC.

V gene TRBV20-1 combines with J gene TRBJ2-5, with 8 bases aligning to TRBD1. Germline-derived CDR1 and CDR2 are DFQATT and SNEGSKA (reference sequence). CDR3 size: 14 residues. V dropped 3 bases and J dropped 1; count of bases not matched to a gene: 4. In DNA, the CDR3 is TGCAGTGCTAGTAAGACAGGGGCCCAAGAGACCCAGTACTTC. Residues: CSASKTGAQETQYF.

V usage is TRBV7-9 and J usage is TRBJ2-7; 8 bases match TRBD1. Per germline, CDR1 SEHNR and CDR2 FQNEAQ (reference sequence). The junction had 6 bases not matched to a gene; V was cut back by 1 base and J by 1 base. The CDR3 runs 16 residues. The DNA of the CDR3 is TGTGCCAGCAGCTTAGACGCGACAGGGGCGTCCTACGAGCAGTACTTC. Its translation is CASSLDATGASYEQYF. Full variable domain (missing parts from reference TRBV7-9 and TRBJ2-7): DTGVSQNPRHKITKRGQNVTFRCDPISEHNRLYWYRQTLGQGPEFLTYFQNEAQLEKSRLLSDRFSAERPKGSFSTLEIQRTEQGDSAMYLCASSLDATGASYEQYFGPGTRLTVT.

The chain carries TRBV7-3 and TRBJ2-2, with 7 nucleotides matching TRBD1. Trimming at V came to 4 bases and at J to 1 base, leaving 0 bases not matched to a gene. The CDR3 contains 14 residues. The germline CDR1 and CDR2 sequences are SGHTA and FQGTGA. As DNA, the CDR3 is TGTGCCAGCAGCTGGACAGGGAACACCGGGGAGCTGTTTTTT. Amino acid sequence: CASSWTGNTGELFF.

The chain couples TRBV2 to TRBJ2-1; 13 bases agree with TRBD2. The CDR3 consists of 17 residues. V dropped 3 bases and J dropped 4; count of bases not matched to a gene: 6. Germline CDR1 is SNHLY and CDR2 is FYNNEI. The CDR3 spells CASSDRTSGRVYNEQFF. The CDR3 nucleotides read TGTGCCAGCAGTGACCGAACTAGCGGGAGGGTTTACAATGAGCAGTTCTTC.

The chain joins TRBV5-8 to TRBJ1-2; 8 bases map to TRBD1. The V segment lost 2 bases and the J segment 6 bases; nucleotides outside the gene matches: 9. The CDR3 is 15 amino acids. CDR1 and CDR2 from the germline V gene are SGHTS and YDEGEE. CDR3 nucleotide sequence: TGTGCCAGCAGCTTTAGCGGACAGGGAGGTCATGGCTACACCTTC. Amino acids: CASSFSGQGGHGYTF.

The chain joins TRBV9 to TRBJ2-1; perhaps TRBD1 as D (5 bases). V was pared by 0 bases and J by 8 bases, with 12 bases between. CDR1 is SGDLS and CDR2 is YYNGEE in the germline V gene. This CDR3 is 14 amino acids long. The CDR3 DNA follows: TGTGCCAGCAGCGTAGAGGGCTGGGGCCATGAGCAGTTCTTC. Translated, it gives CASSVEGWGHEQFF.

The CDR3 bases are TGTGCCAGCAGCTTAGGGACAGGCCCCACTGAAGCTTTCTTT. Amino acid sequence: CASSLGTGPTEAFF. The chain joins TRBV7-9 to TRBJ1-1; 7 nucleotides match TRBD1. V lost 1 base and J lost 4; bases outside the gene matches: 3. This CDR3 has 14 amino acids. Germline CDR1 and CDR2: SEHNR and FQNEAQ (reference sequence).

This chain connects TRBV29-1 to TRBJ2-7, with D perhaps TRBD2 (6 bases). Germline V gene data show CDR1 as SQVTM and CDR2 as ANQGSEA. The V end lost 5 bases, the J end lost 2 bases, and 16 bases lay between the germline ends. The CDR3 sequence is 14 residues long. CDR3 region: CSVHAGTAPYEQYF. CDR3 DNA: TGCAGCGTTCACGCCGGGACTGCACCCTACGAGCAGTACTTC.

The V call is TRBV29-1, the J call TRBJ2-1; a possible D gene is TRBD2 (5 bases). CDR1 is SQVTM, CDR2 ANQGSEA, per germline. The CDR3 is 12 residues long. Trimming shortened V by 7 bases and J by 4 bases, and 11 bases separated the two germline ends. The chain's CDR3 is CSAGLGYNEQFF. In DNA, the CDR3 is TGCAGCGCTGGACTCGGGTACAATGAGCAGTTCTTC.

The chain is built from TRBV7-9 and TRBJ2-1; 10 positions match TRBD2. The CDR3 runs 17 residues. CDR1 and CDR2 from the germline V gene are SEHNR and FQNEAQ (reference sequence). The J segment lost 8 bases and the V segment lost 0 bases, leaving 10 bases of the junction unmatched. The CDR3 coding sequence is TGTGCCAGCAGCTTAGCCCGGCTAGCGGGAGTATATTATGAGCAGTTCTTC. This gives the protein CASSLARLAGVYYEQFF.

The rearrangement joins TRBV2 to TRBJ2-5; TRBD1 is a possible D gene (6 bases). Germline V gene lookup returns CDR1 SNHLY and CDR2 FYNNEI. The V gene lost 4 bases and the J gene lost 4 bases, with 10 bases spanning the gap. This CDR3 is 13 amino acids long. The CDR3 protein is CASSVGTRETQYF. CDR3 DNA: TGTGCCAGCAGTGTTGGGACAAGAGAGACCCAGTACTTC.

The V gene is TRBV24-1, the J gene TRBJ1-2; the match to TRBD1 covers 11 bases. CDR1 is KGHDR and CDR2 is SFDVKD in the germline V gene. Trimming cost V 3 bases and J 7 bases; bases outside gene matches: 3. The CDR3 extends over 14 amino acids. CDR3 DNA: TGTGCCACCAGTGATGGACAGGGGGCGCGTGGCTACACCTTC. As protein: CATSDGQGARGYTF.

The gene calls are TRBV12-3 or TRBV12-4 and TRBJ2-5; D is undetermined. V was shortened by 6 bases and J by 5 bases, with 13 bases between the two germline ends. This CDR3 contains 13 residues. CDR3 sequence: CASSSGLSETQYF. The CDR3 coding sequence is TGTGCCAGCAGCTCCGGTCTCTCGGAGACCCAGTACTTC.

This sequence joins TRBV18 and TRBJ2-2; no clear D gene. The V gene's germline CDR1 is KGHSH and CDR2 LQKENI. Trimming removed 2 bases from V and 7 bases from J, with 17 bases in between. This CDR3 spans 16 amino acids. CDR3 residues: CASSPSLRTHGGELFF. The CDR3 DNA follows: TGTGCCAGCTCACCATCTTTACGAACCCACGGCGGGGAGCTGTTTTTT.

This clone is large (0.1 to 1%) within its sample. CDR3 amino acids: CASSPTSGNYYEQYF. The CDR3 DNA reads TGTGCCAGCAGCCCGACTAGCGGAAATTACTACGAGCAGTACTTC. This rearrangement joins TRBV14 to TRBJ2-7; 9 bases align to TRBD2. This CDR3 comprises 15 residues. V was pared by 4 bases and J by 3 bases, with 7 bases of the junction left unmatched. The germline V gene has CDR1 SGHDN and CDR2 FVKESK.

This chain connects TRBV5-1 to TRBJ2-4; possible D gene TRBD2, 5 bases. V dropped 2 bases and J dropped 6 bases, with 15 bases sitting between them. CDR1 and CDR2 (germline): SGHRS, YFSETQ. This CDR3 spans 15 amino acids. The CDR3 bases are TGCGCCAGCAGCTTTCAAGCGGACCGGGGAAACATTCAGTACTTC. This encodes CASSFQADRGNIQYF.

The gene calls are TRBV4-1 and TRBJ2-7, with D possibly TRBD2 on 5 matching bases. V was clipped by 1 base and J by 5 bases, with 15 bases between them. The CDR3 sequence is 15 residues long. Germline V gene lookup returns CDR1 MGHRA and CDR2 YSYEKL. The CDR3 bases are TGCGCCAGCAGCCAAGGAGTTCCGGGGATGGACGAGCAGTACTTC. Translated, it gives CASSQGVPGMDEQYF.

The gene calls are TRBV6-5 and TRBJ2-7; 10 nucleotides align to TRBD1. CDR1 and CDR2 from the germline V gene are MNHEY and SVGAGI. V was clipped by 5 bases and J by 7 bases; unmatched bases: 8. CDR3 length: 14 residues. The CDR3 reads CASSTRQGAREQYF. The CDR3, as DNA: TGTGCCAGCAGTACTAGACAGGGGGCAAGGGAGCAGTACTTC.